The 24 T cell receptor beta chains below all came from one sample that was sequenced in a study of blood T cell repertoires in COVID-19. Repertoires were generated with immunoSEQ multiplex PCR, while TCRdb's copy carries only in-frame clones and drops some. The sample holds about 200,000 clones; more than 80% are singletons and the top ten take approximately 8.1%. The sample was PBMCs or T cells enriched from blood (not recorded which). The receptors come from a woman younger than 30 who had recovered from COVID-19.

The chain recombines TRBV18 with TRBJ2-7; no reliable D call. The CDR3 extends over 16 amino acids. Germline assignment: CDR1 KGHSH and CDR2 LQKENI. V shed 3 bases and J shed 1 base, with 16 bases lying between them. The DNA of the CDR3 is TGTGCCAGCTCACCCAGATCCAGAGGTTTATCCTACGAGCAGTACTTC. As protein: CASSPRSRGLSYEQYF.

This chain joins TRBV11-2 and TRBJ1-6; D is uncertain. The CDR3 consists of 16 residues. The germline CDR1 and CDR2 sequences are SGHAT and FQNNGV. Between the trimmed V and J ends, which lost 0 bases and 10 bases, there was a span of 16 bases. Written as DNA, the CDR3 is TGTGCCAGCAGCTTAGACTCTGGCAGGTCGGGATCACCCCTCCACTTT. Its translation: CASSLDSGRSGSPLHF.

The chain links TRBV5-1 to TRBJ2-3; D remains unclear. V gave up 0 bases and J gave up 0 bases, with 11 bases separating them. There are 16 residues in the CDR3. The germline CDR1 and CDR2 sequences are SGHRS and YFSETQ. In nucleotides, the CDR3 is TGCGCCAGCAGCTTGGGAGGAGCTTTTAGCACAGATACGCAGTATTTT. This translates into CASSLGGAFSTDTQYF.

The chain is built from TRBV15 and TRBJ1-1; no clear D. CDR3 size: 13 residues. The V gene's germline CDR1 is LNHNV and CDR2 YYDKDF (reference sequence). With 5 bases removed from V and 3 bases from J, the gap between germline ends came to 10 bases. CDR3 nucleotides: TGTGCCACCAGCGAGGGCTGGGACACTGAAGCTTTCTTT. It specifies CATSEGWDTEAFF.

This clone came up once. This chain uses TRBV9 with TRBJ2-2, with TRBD1 matching over 8 bases. Germline CDR1 and CDR2: SGDLS and YYNGEE. This CDR3 has 16 residues. V dropped 1 base and J dropped 4; count of bases not matched to a gene: 6. CDR3 residues: CASSVTLTGGTGELFF. CDR3 DNA sequence: TGTGCCAGCAGCGTAACTCTTACAGGGGGCACCGGGGAGCTGTTTTTT.

This chain connects TRBV11-2 to TRBJ1-6; no definite D call. Germline lookup yields CDR1 SGHAT and CDR2 FQNNGV. The CDR3 has 12 amino acids. V was trimmed by 5 bases and J by 8 bases, leaving 7 bases between them. DNA for the CDR3: TGTGCCAGCAGCGCCGGGGATTCACCCCTCCACTTT. Amino acids: CASSAGDSPLHF.

The V and J genes are TRBV27 and TRBJ1-6; no firm D call. The CDR3 has 13 residues. V shed 5 bases and J shed 8 bases, with 10 bases lying between them. Germline CDR1 and CDR2: MNHEY and SMNVEV (reference sequence). CDR3 nucleotides: TGTGCCAGCAGTATCGGGAGGGATTCACCCCTCCACTTT. This sequence encodes CASSIGRDSPLHF.

This chain connects TRBV7-9 to TRBJ2-7, with 9 bases matching TRBD1. The germline CDR1 and CDR2 sequences are SEHNR and FQNEAQ (reference sequence). This CDR3 has 16 amino acids. Trimming cost V 8 bases and J 1 base; bases outside gene matches: 12. CDR3 sequence: CASQLWGTGNSYEQYF. Here the CDR3 DNA reads TGTGCCAGCCAGTTGTGGGGGACAGGGAATTCCTACGAGCAGTACTTC.

This clone is a singleton in its sample. A much larger clone differs from this one at a single base, so this may be a read error. This chain uses TRBV11-2 with TRBJ1-2; TRBD1 matches 7 bases. Germline trimming cut 6 bases from V and 3 bases from J; bases unmatched to any gene: 4. The CDR3 runs 13 residues. The V gene's germline CDR1 is SGHAT and CDR2 FQNNGV. The CDR3 DNA reads as TGTGCCAGCAGTCCCGGGACAGACTATGGCTACACCTTC. This translates into CASSPGTDYGYTF. Complete variable domain (other parts from reference TRBV11-2 and TRBJ1-2): EAGVAQSPRYKIIEKRQSVAFWCNPISGHATLYWYQQILGQGPKLLIQFQNNGVVDDSQLPKDRFSAERLKGVDSTLKIQPAKLEDSAVYLCASSPGTDYGYTFGSGTRLTVV.

This clone was detected only once. The V and J genes are TRBV19 and TRBJ2-7; D uncertain. V was cut by 5 bases and J by 0 bases, with 8 bases left in between. The CDR3 is made up of 13 amino acids. Germline CDR1 is LNHDA and CDR2 is SQIVND (reference sequence). The CDR3 spells CASSLLSSYEQYF. The DNA of the CDR3 is TGTGCCAGTAGTCTTCTTAGCTCCTACGAGCAGTACTTC. The variable domain in full, with the rest retrieved from reference TRBV19 and TRBJ2-7, is DGGITQSPKYLFRKEGQNVTLSCEQNLNHDAMYWYRQDPGQGLRLIYYSQIVNDFQKGDIAEGYSVSREKKESFPLTVTSAQKNPTAFYLCASSLLSSYEQYFGPGTRLTVT.

The chain uses TRBV28 and TRBJ2-7; 7 nucleotides line up with TRBD1. Per germline, CDR1 MDHEN and CDR2 SYDVKM. The CDR3 has 13 amino acids. With 10 bases clipped from V and 4 bases from J, the junction kept 10 bases outside the gene matches. DNA of the CDR3: TGTGCCACCAGATCGGGACAGAATTACGAGCAGTACTTC. It specifies CATRSGQNYEQYF. The full variable domain, rest sourced from reference TRBV28 and TRBJ2-7, is DVKVTQSSRYLVKRTGEKVFLECVQDMDHENMFWYRQDPGLGLRLIYFSYDVKMKEKGDIPEGYSVSREKKERFSLILESASTNQTSMYLCATRSGQNYEQYFGPGTRLTVT.

J is TRBJ2-1 and V is TRBV28; no reliable D call. The CDR3 loop spans 12 amino acids. CDR1 MDHEN and CDR2 SYDVKM come from the germline V gene. The ends were cut back, 3 bases at V and 7 bases at J, with 7 bases in the middle. The chain's CDR3 is CASSFLTNEQFF. The CDR3 DNA reads as TGTGCCAGCAGTTTCTTGACTAATGAGCAGTTCTTC.

The rearrangement links TRBV19 to TRBJ1-5, with TRBD1 identical over 7 bases. This CDR3 has 14 residues. Germline V gene lookup returns CDR1 LNHDA and CDR2 SQIVND (reference sequence). Germline trimming cut 7 bases from V and 7 bases from J; bases unmatched to any gene: 10. The CDR3 protein is CASNFMTGYQPQHF. In DNA, the CDR3 is TGTGCCAGTAATTTCATGACAGGGTACCAGCCCCAGCATTTT. The whole variable domain, remainder taken from reference TRBV19 and TRBJ1-5, is DGGITQSPKYLFRKEGQNVTLSCEQNLNHDAMYWYRQDPGQGLRLIYYSQIVNDFQKGDIAEGYSVSREKKESFPLTVTSAQKNPTAFYLCASNFMTGYQPQHFGDGTRLSIL.

The J gene is TRBJ1-6, the V gene TRBV3-1 (or the pseudogene TRBV3-2), with 8 bases aligning to TRBD1. The germline CDR1 and CDR2 sequences are LGHDT and YNNKEL (reference sequence). The CDR3 is made up of 17 amino acids. Trimming at V came to 1 base and at J to 0 bases, leaving 2 bases not matched to a gene. CDR3 amino acids: CASSQGTGISYNSPLHF. In DNA form, the CDR3 reads TGTGCCAGCAGCCAAGGGACAGGGATCTCCTATAATTCACCCCTCCACTTT.

The CDR3 sequence is CASSRDRKNSPLHF. CDR3 in DNA: TGTGCCAGCAGCCGTGACAGGAAGAATTCACCCCTCCACTTT. The V call is TRBV7-2, the J call TRBJ1-6, with D possibly being TRBD1 (6 bases). The CDR3 consists of 14 residues. V dropped 5 bases and J dropped 7 bases, with 12 bases sitting between them. Germline V gives CDR1 SGHTA, CDR2 FQGNSA.

The V gene is TRBV7-6, the J gene TRBJ1-3, with D possibly matching TRBD1 (5 bases). V was shortened by 6 bases and J by 2 bases, with 17 bases between the two germline ends. The CDR3 length is 16 residues. Germline CDR1 SGHVS, CDR2 FNYEAQ. CDR3 sequence reads: CASSQPGWEAGNTIYF. CDR3 bases: TGTGCCAGCAGTCAACCAGGGTGGGAGGCTGGAAACACCATATATTTT.

The V gene is TRBV30, the J gene TRBJ1-5; D unclear. With 1 base removed from V and 4 bases from J, the gap between germline ends came to 8 bases. This CDR3 has 13 residues. Per germline, CDR1 GTSNPN and CDR2 SVGIG (reference sequence). The CDR3 protein is CAWSEAGNQPQHF. In nucleotides, the CDR3 is TGTGCCTGGAGTGAGGCGGGAAATCAGCCCCAGCATTTT.

J is TRBJ1-3 and V is TRBV30, with a possible D match to TRBD1 (5 bases). Trimming removed 2 bases from V and 2 bases from J, with 13 bases in between. Germline V gene lookup returns CDR1 GTSNPN and CDR2 SVGIG (reference sequence). The CDR3 runs 15 residues. Here the CDR3 reads CAWSPQGSPGNTIYF. In DNA, the CDR3 is TGTGCCTGGAGTCCCCAGGGCTCACCTGGAAACACCATATATTTT.

V is TRBV19 and J is TRBJ1-2; 7 nucleotides match TRBD1. Germline CDR1 is LNHDA and CDR2 is SQIVND (reference sequence). With 8 bases clipped from V and 2 bases from J, the junction kept 14 bases outside the gene matches. The CDR3 covers 16 residues. The CDR3, as DNA: TGTGCCAGTCTATCACCAGGGGGAGGTCGGAACTATGGCTACACCTTC. Its protein product is CASLSPGGGRNYGYTF.

This clone is medium-sized in the sample. The J gene is TRBJ2-3, the V gene TRBV20-1; D is possibly TRBD2 (5 bases). Germline V lookup: CDR1 DFQATT, CDR2 SNEGSKA (reference sequence). Trimming pared 3 bases from V and 4 bases from J, leaving 8 bases between. The CDR3 loop spans 12 amino acids. In DNA form, the CDR3 reads TGCAGTGCTAGTACGAGGGCAGATACGCAGTATTTT. Translated, it gives CSASTRADTQYF.

This clone was seen a few times. The chain couples TRBV6-4 to TRBJ2-2; TRBD2 might be the D (5 bases). Germline CDR1 MRHNA, CDR2 SNTAGT. Trimming removed 0 bases at V and 7 bases at J, with 6 bases between. The CDR3 is 13 residues long. CDR3 coding DNA: TGTGCCAGCAGTGACTCGGGAGTCGGGGAGCTGTTTTTT. Protein sequence: CASSDSGVGELFF.

V usage is TRBV6-5 and J usage is TRBJ1-2; 8 bases map to TRBD1. Germline V gene data show CDR1 as MNHEY and CDR2 as SVGAGI. Losses at the gene ends were 3 bases for V and 7 bases for J; bases not matched to a gene: 13. There are 16 residues in the CDR3. The CDR3 DNA reads as TGTGCCAGCAGTTATCAGCACGGACAGGGTCTGCGTGGCTACACCTTC. Translation gives CASSYQHGQGLRGYTF.

The rearrangement links TRBV11-1 to TRBJ2-7; 7 bases are a match to TRBD2. There are 13 residues in the CDR3. V gave up 3 bases and J gave up 2 bases; unmatched junction bases: 1. Germline loops: CDR1 SGHAT, CDR2 FQDESV (reference sequence). The CDR3 coding sequence is TGTGCCAGCAGCTTCGGGGGGACCTACGAGCAGTACTTC. It yields the protein CASSFGGTYEQYF.

This sequence joins TRBV5-6 and TRBJ1-4; possibly TRBD1 for D (6 bases). CDR3 length: 14 residues. CDR1 and CDR2 (germline): SGHDT, YYEEEE. V lost 0 bases, J lost 7 bases, and 10 bases lay in between. CDR3 sequence (DNA): TGTGCCAGCAGCTTGGTAGGGGGTATTGAAAAACTGTTTTTT. It yields the protein CASSLVGGIEKLFF.